This TCR beta chain appears in the sequencing data of a study of Graves' ophthalmopathy and Graves' hyperthyroidism. Included hyperthyroidism patients were aged 18 to 65 and newly diagnosed (under 2 months' duration). The ends were cut back, 6 bases at V and 2 bases at J, with 10 bases in the middle. Germline lookup yields CDR1 SQVTM and CDR2 ANQGSEA. The CDR3 contains 12 residues. The table lists this clonotype with many counts. The study amplified TCR beta CDR3 regions using RNA transcripts. Second-round multiplex PCR followed a first-round RT-PCR using HTBI primers. Using its own MiXCR run on the multiplex PCR reads, TCRdb lists one record per CDR3 protein. Of about 370,000 distinct CDR3 sequences detected, 17% appear once; the ten largest clones hold 2.4%.

The chain combines TRBV29-1 with TRBJ2-5; TRBD1 is a possible D gene (6 bases). This sequence originates from an adult woman with stable Graves' hyperthyroidism. The sequenced sample was peripheral blood. The CDR3 DNA reads TGCAGCGTCGCAGGACAGCAAGAGACCCAGTACTTC. Translation gives CSVAGQQETQYF.